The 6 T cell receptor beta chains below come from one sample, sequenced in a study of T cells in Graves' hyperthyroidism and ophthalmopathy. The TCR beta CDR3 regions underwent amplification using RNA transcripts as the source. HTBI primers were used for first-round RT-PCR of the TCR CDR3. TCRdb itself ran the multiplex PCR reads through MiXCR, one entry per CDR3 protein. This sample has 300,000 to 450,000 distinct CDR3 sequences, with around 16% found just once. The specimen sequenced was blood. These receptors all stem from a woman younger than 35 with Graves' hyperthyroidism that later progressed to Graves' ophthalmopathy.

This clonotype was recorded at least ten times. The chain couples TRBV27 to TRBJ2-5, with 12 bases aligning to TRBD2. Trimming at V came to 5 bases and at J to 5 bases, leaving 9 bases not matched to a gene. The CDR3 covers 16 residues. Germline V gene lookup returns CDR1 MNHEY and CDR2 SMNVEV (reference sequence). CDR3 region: CASSTTGLAGHETQYF. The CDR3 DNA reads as TGTGCCAGCAGTACGACAGGACTAGCGGGACACGAGACCCAGTACTTC.

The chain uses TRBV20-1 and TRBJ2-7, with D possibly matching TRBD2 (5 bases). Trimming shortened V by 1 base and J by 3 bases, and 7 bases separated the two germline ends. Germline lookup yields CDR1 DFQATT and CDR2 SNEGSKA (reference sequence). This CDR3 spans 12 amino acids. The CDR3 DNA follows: TGCAGTGCTAGAGGGCGGGTCTACGAGCAGTACTTC. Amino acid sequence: CSARGRVYEQYF.

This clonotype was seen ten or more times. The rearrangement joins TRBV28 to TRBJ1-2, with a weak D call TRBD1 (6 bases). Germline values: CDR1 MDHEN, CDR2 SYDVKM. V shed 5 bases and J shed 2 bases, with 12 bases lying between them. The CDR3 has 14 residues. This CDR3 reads CASSVDSLNYGYTF. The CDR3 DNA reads TGTGCCAGCAGTGTGGACAGCCTCAACTATGGCTACACCTTC.

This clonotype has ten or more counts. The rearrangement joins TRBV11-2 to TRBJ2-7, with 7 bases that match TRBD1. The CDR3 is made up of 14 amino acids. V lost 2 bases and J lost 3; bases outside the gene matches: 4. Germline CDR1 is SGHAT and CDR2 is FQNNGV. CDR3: CASSLYRGNYEQYF. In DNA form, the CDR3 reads TGTGCCAGCAGCTTATACAGGGGAAACTACGAGCAGTACTTC.

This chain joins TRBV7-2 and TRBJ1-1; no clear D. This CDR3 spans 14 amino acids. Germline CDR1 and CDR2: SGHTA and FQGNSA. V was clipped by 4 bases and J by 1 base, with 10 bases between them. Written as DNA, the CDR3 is TGTGCCAGCAGCTGGGGTGCTCGGAACACTGAAGCTTTCTTT. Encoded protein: CASSWGARNTEAFF. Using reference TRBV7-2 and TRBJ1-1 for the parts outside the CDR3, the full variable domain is GAGVSQSPSNKVTEKGKDVELRCDPISGHTALYWYRQSLGQGLEFLIYFQGNSAPDKSGLPSDRFSAERTGGSVSTLTIQRTQQEDSAVYLCASSWGARNTEAFFGQGTRLTVV.

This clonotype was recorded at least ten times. The DNA for the CDR3 is TGCAGTGCTAGTCCAGCGGGAACGTCCATCAGGGGGACCCAGTACTTC. Translating gives CSASPAGTSIRGTQYF. The V gene is TRBV20-1, the J gene TRBJ2-5, with D possibly matching TRBD2 (7 bases). Trimming removed 3 bases at V and 7 bases at J, with 24 bases between. Per the germline V gene, CDR1 is DFQATT and CDR2 is SNEGSKA (reference sequence). The CDR3 extends over 16 amino acids.